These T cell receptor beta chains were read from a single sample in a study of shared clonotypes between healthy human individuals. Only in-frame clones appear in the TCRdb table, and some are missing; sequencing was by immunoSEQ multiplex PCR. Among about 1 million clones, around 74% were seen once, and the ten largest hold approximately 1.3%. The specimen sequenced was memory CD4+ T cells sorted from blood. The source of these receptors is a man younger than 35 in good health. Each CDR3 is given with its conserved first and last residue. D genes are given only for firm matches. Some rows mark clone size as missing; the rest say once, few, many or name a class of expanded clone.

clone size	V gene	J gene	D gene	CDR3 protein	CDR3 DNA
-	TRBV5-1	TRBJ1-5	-	CASSLAGQGNQPQHF	TGCGCCAGCAGCTTGGCAGGGCAGGGTAATCAGCCCCAGCATTTT
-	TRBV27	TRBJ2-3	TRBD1	CASSLRGWTGEDGDTQYF	TGTGCCAGCAGTTTAAGGGGCTGGACAGGGGAGGATGGAGATACGCAGTATTTT
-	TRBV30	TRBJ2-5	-	CAWSIGREQTQYF	TGTGCCTGGAGTATCGGACGCGAGCAGACCCAGTACTTC
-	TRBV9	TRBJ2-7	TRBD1	CASSVPIRDSPYEQYF	TGTGCCAGCAGCGTTCCTATAAGGGACAGCCCCTACGAGCAGTACTTC
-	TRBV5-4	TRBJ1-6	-	CASSGAAYNSPLHF	TGTGCCAGCAGCGGGGCAGCCTATAATTCACCCCTCCACTTT
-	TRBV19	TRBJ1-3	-	CASRYRESGNTIYF	TGTGCCAGTCGGTACAGGGAGTCTGGAAACACCATATATTTT
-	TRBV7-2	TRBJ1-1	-	CASSLALRVNTEAFF	TGTGCCAGCAGCTTAGCGCTGAGAGTGAACACTGAAGCTTTCTTT
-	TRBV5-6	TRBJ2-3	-	CASSRDRGTTDTQYF	TGTGCCAGCAGCAGAGACCGAGGGACCACAGATACGCAGTATTTT
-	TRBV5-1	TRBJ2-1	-	CASSVPQGGDYNEQFF	TGCGCCAGCAGCGTGCCTCAGGGTGGGGATTACAATGAGCAGTTCTTC
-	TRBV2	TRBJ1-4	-	CASSELGHLFF	TGTGCCAGCAGTGAACTGGGACATCTGTTTTTT
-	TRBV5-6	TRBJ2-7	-	CASSFYEQYF	TGTGCCAGCAGCTTCTACGAGCAGTACTTC
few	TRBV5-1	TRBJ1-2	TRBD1	CASSLLGQTNYGYTF	TGCGCCAGCAGCCTACTGGGACAGACAAACTATGGCTACACCTTC
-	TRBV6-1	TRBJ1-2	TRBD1	CASSGAGTGSLLGYTF	TGTGCCAGCAGTGGAGCCGGGACAGGGTCCCTCCTCGGCTACACCTTC
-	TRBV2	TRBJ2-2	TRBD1	CASTTGTGAFGELFF	TGTGCCAGCACTACCGGGACAGGAGCCTTCGGGGAGCTGTTTTTT
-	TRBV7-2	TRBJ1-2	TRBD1	CASSLDRGRGGYTF	TGTGCCAGCAGCTTAGACAGGGGGCGGGGTGGCTACACCTTC
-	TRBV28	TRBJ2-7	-	CASSLRGESHEQYF	TGTGCCAGCAGTTTAAGGGGGGAGTCCCACGAGCAGTACTTC
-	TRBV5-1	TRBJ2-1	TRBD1	CASSLEGTGYNEQFF	TGCGCCAGCAGCTTGGAGGGGACAGGGTACAATGAGCAGTTCTTC
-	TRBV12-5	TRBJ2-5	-	CASGRQETQYF	TGTGCTAGTGGTCGACAAGAGACCCAGTACTTC
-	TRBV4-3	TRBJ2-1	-	CASSQRTESSYNEQFF	TGCGCCAGCAGCCAGAGAACGGAGAGCTCCTACAATGAGCAGTTCTTC
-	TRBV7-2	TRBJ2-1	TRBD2	CASSGSGGEQFF	TGTGCCAGCAGCGGTAGCGGGGGTGAGCAGTTCTTC
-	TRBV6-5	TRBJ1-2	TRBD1	CATEGQGFNGYTF	TGTGCCACCGAGGGACAGGGATTCAATGGCTACACCTTC
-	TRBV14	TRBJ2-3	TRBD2	CASSQDPFGAGPSTDTQYF	TGTGCCAGCAGCCAAGATCCTTTCGGAGCGGGGCCTAGCACAGATACGCAGTATTTT
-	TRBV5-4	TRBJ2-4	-	CASSLAGGTKNIQYF	TGTGCCAGCAGCTTGGCAGGGGGGACCAAAAACATTCAGTACTTC
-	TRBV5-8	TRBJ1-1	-	CASASRRVGGASEAFF	TGTGCCAGCGCATCCCGGAGGGTAGGGGGTGCCTCTGAAGCTTTCTTT
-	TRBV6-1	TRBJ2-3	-	CASRTGTSSTDTQYF	TGTGCCAGCAGAACCGGGACCAGCAGCACAGATACGCAGTATTTT
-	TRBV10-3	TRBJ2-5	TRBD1	CAISPGQGETQYF	TGTGCCATCAGTCCGGGACAGGGCGAGACCCAGTACTTC
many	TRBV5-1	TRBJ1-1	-	CASSSTPGVNTEAFF	TGCGCCAGCAGTTCTACCCCGGGGGTGAACACTGAAGCTTTCTTT
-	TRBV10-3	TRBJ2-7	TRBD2	CAISVGTSAIEQYF	TGTGCCATCAGTGTGGGGACTAGTGCTATCGAGCAGTACTTC
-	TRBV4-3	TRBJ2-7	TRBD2	CASSQDLGLGTYEQYF	TGCGCCAGCAGCCAAGATCTTGGACTAGGGACCTACGAGCAGTACTTC